This is a list of T cell receptor beta chains from one sample in a study of blood T cell repertoires in COVID-19. Libraries were prepared by immunoSEQ multiplex PCR; TCRdb keeps only in-frame clonotypes and omits some of them. Among 150,000 to 200,000 clones listed, over 85% were seen once. The sequencing input was peripheral blood. The receptors derive from a woman aged 55-75 years with COVID-19, enrolled during active disease. CDR3s include the opening cysteine and the closing phenylalanine or tryptophan. Each record gives: V gene, D gene, J gene, clone size, CDR3 protein, CDR3 DNA. A D gene is named only where the DNA matches it firmly. Expanded clones are given a class, and other clones once, few, many or no size at all.

TRBV18	TRBD1	TRBJ2-7	-	CASAVTGVLDEQYF	TGTGCCAGCGCTGTAACAGGGGTGCTGGACGAGCAGTACTTC
TRBV10-3	TRBD1	TRBJ2-7	few	CAIKGGQGNEQYF	TGTGCCATCAAGGGAGGACAGGGCAACGAGCAGTACTTC
TRBV27	TRBD1	TRBJ1-2	-	CASSFKTGTGYTF	TGTGCCAGCAGTTTCAAGACAGGGACCGGCTACACCTTC
TRBV15	-	TRBJ1-5	few	CATSREPLSNQPQHF	TGTGCCACCAGCAGGGAGCCTTTGAGCAATCAGCCCCAGCATTTT
TRBV6-6	TRBD1	TRBJ1-1	-	CASSRRQGGNTEAFF	TGTGCCAGCAGCAGAAGACAGGGGGGCAACACTGAAGCTTTCTTT
TRBV12-3/TRBV12-4	-	TRBJ2-7	-	CASSFHGYEQYF	TGTGCCAGCAGTTTTCACGGCTACGAGCAGTACTTC
TRBV7-7	-	TRBJ2-2	-	CASSNSLGDSGELFF	TGTGCCAGCAGCAATAGTTTGGGCGACAGCGGGGAGCTGTTTTTT
TRBV19	TRBD2	TRBJ2-7	-	CASRPGGDSYEQYF	TGTGCCAGTCGCCCGGGGGGGGACTCCTACGAGCAGTACTTC
TRBV4-3	-	TRBJ2-2	-	CASSQDPRANTGELFF	TGCGCCAGCAGCCAAGACCCCAGGGCGAACACCGGGGAGCTGTTTTTT
TRBV5-1	-	TRBJ1-5	-	CASSQSGVDQPQHF	TGCGCCAGCAGCCAGTCGGGGGTTGATCAGCCCCAGCATTTT
TRBV19	-	TRBJ1-5	-	CARQQFPSNQPQHF	TGTGCCCGACAACAATTTCCCAGCAATCAGCCCCAGCATTTT
TRBV3-1/TRBV3-2	TRBD1	TRBJ1-4	-	CASSLRQGRLFF	TGTGCCAGCAGCCTCAGACAGGGGAGACTGTTTTTT
TRBV19	-	TRBJ2-2	-	CASSIIHGVVTGELFF	TGTGCCAGTAGTATAATCCACGGGGTCGTCACCGGGGAGCTGTTTTTT
TRBV4-2	TRBD2	TRBJ2-5	-	CASSQDLPSGQEAQYF	TGTGCCAGCAGCCAAGATCTCCCTAGCGGGCAAGAGGCCCAGTACTTC
TRBV5-4	TRBD1	TRBJ1-1	-	CASSRTGNTEAFF	TGTGCCAGCAGCCGGACAGGGAACACTGAAGCTTTCTTT
TRBV19	-	TRBJ1-3	-	CASSKEGSSGNTIYF	TGTGCCAGTAGTAAAGAGGGCAGCTCTGGAAACACCATATATTTT
TRBV24-1	-	TRBJ1-2	once	CATSAAGYGYTF	TGTGCCACCAGTGCGGCGGGTTATGGCTACACCTTC
TRBV18	-	TRBJ1-2	-	CASSPARNGYTF	TGTGCCAGCTCACCAGCCAGGAATGGCTACACCTTC
TRBV11-2	-	TRBJ2-3	-	CASSLVGGNSDTQYF	TGTGCCAGCAGCTTAGTTGGAGGGAATTCTGATACGCAGTATTTT
TRBV5-1	-	TRBJ1-1	-	CASSWRTATEAFF	TGCGCCAGCAGCTGGCGGACAGCCACTGAAGCTTTCTTT
TRBV25-1	-	TRBJ1-2	-	CASSEADYGYTF	TGTGCCAGCAGTGAGGCCGACTATGGCTACACCTTC
TRBV4-2	-	TRBJ1-2	-	CASSLSSGLTNGYTF	TGTGCCAGCAGTCTAAGTTCGGGACTCACGAATGGCTACACCTTC
TRBV5-5	TRBD1	TRBJ1-2	-	CASSLVGRGAGDDGYTF	TGTGCCAGCAGCTTAGTTGGCAGGGGGGCGGGCGACGATGGCTACACCTTC
TRBV18	-	TRBJ2-2	-	CASSTTRLAGELFF	TGTGCCAGCTCAACGACTAGACTAGCCGGGGAGCTGTTTTTT
TRBV4-2	-	TRBJ1-2	-	CASSQEGQVYGYTF	TGTGCCAGCAGCCAAGAGGGCCAGGTCTATGGCTACACCTTC
TRBV6-2/TRBV6-3	-	TRBJ1-1	-	CASSYMMGARNTEAFF	TGTGCCAGCAGTTATATGATGGGGGCGAGGAACACTGAAGCTTTCTTT
TRBV6-1	-	TRBJ1-2	-	CASREAGAPNYGYTF	TGTGCCAGCAGGGAAGCGGGGGCACCGAACTATGGCTACACCTTC
TRBV30	-	TRBJ1-4	once	CAWSVSAGYNEKLFF	TGTGCCTGGAGTGTATCTGCGGGATATAATGAAAAACTGTTTTTT
TRBV29-1	-	TRBJ1-4	-	CSAGRVNEKLFF	TGCAGCGCCGGTCGTGTTAATGAAAAACTGTTTTTT
TRBV9	-	TRBJ2-6	-	CASSVSTGSSGANVLTF	TGTGCCAGCAGCGTATCCACAGGGAGCTCTGGGGCCAACGTCCTGACTTTC
TRBV11-2	-	TRBJ1-1	-	CASSLRGHIVSEAFF	TGTGCCAGCAGCTTAAGGGGCCATATCGTCTCTGAAGCTTTCTTT
TRBV6-5	TRBD1	TRBJ1-4	-	CASSYGTAPNEKLFF	TGTGCCAGCAGTTACGGGACAGCCCCGAATGAAAAACTGTTTTTT
TRBV19	-	TRBJ2-1	-	CASSLRKTERYNEQFF	TGTGCCAGTAGTCTACGAAAGACTGAACGATACAATGAGCAGTTCTTC
TRBV6-6	-	TRBJ1-2	-	CASSYEIQFNYGYTF	TGTGCCAGCAGTTACGAGATTCAATTTAACTATGGCTACACCTTC
TRBV3-1/TRBV3-2	-	TRBJ1-5	-	CASSRSRDQPQHF	TGTGCCAGCAGCCGCTCCCGGGATCAGCCCCAGCATTTT
TRBV5-6	-	TRBJ1-2	-	CASARNYGYTF	TGTGCCAGCGCCAGAAACTATGGCTACACCTTC
TRBV4-2	TRBD1	TRBJ2-5	-	CASSLRDRGQETQYF	TGTGCCAGCAGCCTCCGGGACAGGGGACAAGAGACCCAGTACTTC
TRBV30	-	TRBJ1-1	-	CAWSVRGGRRRAEAFF	TGTGCCTGGAGTGTACGCGGGGGACGGCGGAGGGCTGAAGCTTTCTTT
TRBV27	-	TRBJ2-5	-	CASSPPPWGGIQETQYF	TGTGCCAGCAGTCCCCCCCCGTGGGGCGGGATCCAAGAGACCCAGTACTTC
TRBV9	TRBD1	TRBJ2-7	-	CASSVAVTGSYEQYF	TGTGCCAGCAGCGTAGCTGTGACAGGGAGCTACGAGCAGTACTTC
TRBV4-3	-	TRBJ1-6	-	CASSRGPGDNSPLHF	TGCGCCAGCAGCCGCGGACCAGGGGATAATTCACCCCTCCACTTT
TRBV5-1	-	TRBJ1-2	-	CASSLATAVGGYTF	TGCGCCAGCAGCTTGGCGACGGCGGTCGGGGGCTACACCTTC
TRBV27	-	TRBJ1-2	-	CATLWQGTGYTF	TGTGCCACTCTTTGGCAGGGGACTGGCTACACCTTC
TRBV19	TRBD1	TRBJ1-5	-	CASNYDRAIPDSNQPQHF	TGTGCCAGTAATTACGACAGGGCTATACCCGATAGCAATCAGCCCCAGCATTTT
TRBV5-1	TRBD2	TRBJ2-1	-	CASSLGGGGSYNEQFF	TGCGCCAGCAGCTTGGGTGGCGGGGGCTCCTACAATGAGCAGTTCTTC
TRBV18	TRBD1	TRBJ1-2	-	CASSPQQTGSYGYTF	TGTGCCAGCTCACCCCAACAGACAGGGAGCTATGGCTACACCTTC
TRBV29-1	TRBD1	TRBJ2-3	-	CSVESGQGADTQYF	TGCAGCGTTGAGTCGGGACAGGGCGCAGATACGCAGTATTTT
TRBV6-5	-	TRBJ1-6	-	CASGSGSYNSPLHF	TGTGCCAGCGGGTCGGGGTCCTATAATTCACCCCTCCACTTT
TRBV18	-	TRBJ1-2	-	CASSPPGGEDYGYTF	TGTGCCAGCTCACCACCGGGGGGAGAAGACTATGGCTACACCTTC
TRBV28	-	TRBJ2-7	-	CASSFSRDKNYEQYF	TGTGCCAGCAGTTTCTCCAGGGATAAAAACTACGAGCAGTACTTC
TRBV4-2	TRBD2	TRBJ2-3	-	CASSQEGTSGGLDTQYF	TGTGCCAGCAGCCAAGAGGGGACTAGCGGGGGTTTAGATACGCAGTATTTT
TRBV28	-	TRBJ2-7	-	CASTEGAVSEQYF	TGTGCCAGCACCGAAGGGGCAGTCAGCGAGCAGTACTTC
TRBV6-2/TRBV6-3	TRBD2	TRBJ2-3	-	CASSPRTSSTDTQYF	TGTGCCAGCAGTCCGAGGACTAGCAGCACAGATACGCAGTATTTT
TRBV5-1	TRBD2	TRBJ2-3	-	CASSRKAGDQFTDTQYF	TGCGCCAGCAGCCGAAAGGCGGGGGACCAGTTTACAGATACGCAGTATTTT
TRBV6-5	TRBD1	TRBJ1-2	-	CASSPGQGVVGYTF	TGTGCCAGCAGCCCGGGACAGGGTGTTGTTGGCTACACCTTC